This T cell receptor (beta chain) was identified during a study of blood T cell repertoires in COVID-19. In regard to this clone: Other nucleotide sequences from this sample produce the same CDR3.

The CDR3 runs 14 residues. Trimming took 0 bases from V and 1 from J, leaving 6 bases between them. Germline V gene sequence: CDR1 LGHNA, CDR2 YNFKEQ. Some clones are missing from TCRdb's copy, which holds only in-frame ones; the method was immunoSEQ multiplex PCR. The table shows approximately 500,000 clones, with roughly 91% occurring only once. The sequencing sample was made of peripheral blood. The TCR sequence derives from a woman aged 45-65 years with COVID-19, enrolled during active disease. This chain uses TRBV4-2 with TRBJ1-1, with no clear D. Written as DNA, the CDR3 is TGTGCCAGCAGCCAAGATCGGGGGAACACTGAAGCTTTCTTT. Protein: CASSQDRGNTEAFF.